Described below is a single T cell receptor beta chain sequence and its context. The entry originates in a study of Ad26.COV2.S vaccination and SARS-CoV-2 variants. TCRdb's table, derived via immunoSEQ multiplex PCR, lists solely in-frame clones and lacks some. The data contain roughly 140,000 clones, about nine tenths of them singletons. The junction had 5 bases not matched to a gene; V was cut back by 5 bases and J by 5 bases. Per the germline V gene, CDR1 is SGHVS and CDR2 is FNYEAQ. The CDR3 length is 14 residues. V and J are TRBV7-6 and TRBJ1-1; 10 bases map to TRBD1. Material: peripheral blood, obtained after recovery from COVID-19. This clonotype was obtained from a human donor who had recovered from COVID-19. The DNA of the CDR3 is TGTGCCAGCAGCCGGGACAGGGGCATAACTGAAGCTTTCTTT. Translating it yields CASSRDRGITEAFF.